The sequence of this TCR beta chain was determined in a study of OX40 agonist ivuxolimab in advanced cancers. Study-wide context: Patients were treated with ivuxolimab, an agonistic anti-OX40 (CD134) antibody. Participants, roughly 81% male, averaged about 59 years of age, ranging from about 20 to 79. Regarding the study as a whole: Also showing low normalized T-cell clonal expansion were some of the nonresponders.

On this clone: Its antigen is unknown.

The protocol was immunoSEQ multiplex PCR, while the TCRdb copy is restricted to in-frame clones and leaves out a portion. Of 60,000 to 85,000 clones in the sample, around nine tenths were seen once. The CDR3 extends over 14 amino acids. Germline V gives CDR1 SEHNR, CDR2 FQNEAQ (reference sequence). Trimming took 0 bases from V and 5 from J, leaving 11 bases between them. The gene calls are TRBV7-9 and TRBJ2-7; D is perhaps TRBD1 (5 bases). The sequence was collected from an adult with an advanced solid tumor such as melanoma, head and neck, liver or kidney cancer. The source material was CD4+ or CD8+ T cells sorted from blood, sampled in a trial of the OX40 agonist ivuxolimab. The CDR3 nucleotides read TGTGCCAGCAGCTTAGCCGTGGGGCGAGACGAGCAGTACTTC. Its translation: CASSLAVGRDEQYF.